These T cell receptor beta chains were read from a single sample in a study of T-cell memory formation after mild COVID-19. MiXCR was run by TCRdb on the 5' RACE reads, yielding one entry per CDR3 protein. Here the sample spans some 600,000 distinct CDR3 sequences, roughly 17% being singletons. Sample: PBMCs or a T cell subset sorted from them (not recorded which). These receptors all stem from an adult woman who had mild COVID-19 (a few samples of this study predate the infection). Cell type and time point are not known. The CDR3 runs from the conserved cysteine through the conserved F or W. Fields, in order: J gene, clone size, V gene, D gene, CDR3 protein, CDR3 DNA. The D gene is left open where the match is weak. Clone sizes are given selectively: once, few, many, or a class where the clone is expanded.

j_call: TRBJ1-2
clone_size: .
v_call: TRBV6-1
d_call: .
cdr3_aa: CASSVTDNYGYTF
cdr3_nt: TGTGCCAGCAGTGTGACGGACAACTATGGCTACACCTTC

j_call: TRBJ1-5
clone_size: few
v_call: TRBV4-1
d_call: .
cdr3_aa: CASSQGRQGYSNQPQHF
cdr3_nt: TGCGCCAGCAGCCAAGGAAGGCAGGGCTATAGCAATCAGCCCCAGCATTTT

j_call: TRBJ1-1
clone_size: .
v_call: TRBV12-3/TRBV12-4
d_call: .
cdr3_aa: CASTWTENTEAFF
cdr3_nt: TGTGCCAGCACCTGGACCGAAAACACTGAAGCTTTCTTT

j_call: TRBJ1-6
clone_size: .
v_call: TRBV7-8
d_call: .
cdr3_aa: CASSLVEAVRGSPLHF
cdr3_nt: TGTGCCAGCAGCTTAGTGGAAGCTGTCAGGGGTTCACCCCTCCACTTT

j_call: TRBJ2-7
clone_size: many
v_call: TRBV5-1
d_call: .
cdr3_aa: CASSRSGVREQYF
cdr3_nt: TGCGCCAGCAGCCGATCTGGGGTGCGGGAGCAGTACTTC

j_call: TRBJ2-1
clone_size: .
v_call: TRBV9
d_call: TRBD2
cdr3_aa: CASSVASGESGNNEQFF
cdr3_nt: TGTGCCAGCAGCGTAGCTAGCGGGGAATCGGGGAACAATGAGCAGTTCTTC

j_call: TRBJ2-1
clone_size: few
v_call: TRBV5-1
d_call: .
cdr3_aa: CASNSGGRSYNEQFF
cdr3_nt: TGCGCCAGCAATTCCGGGGGGCGCTCCTACAATGAGCAGTTCTTC

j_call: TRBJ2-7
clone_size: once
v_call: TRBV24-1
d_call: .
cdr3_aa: CATSNRYSSYEQYF
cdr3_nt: TGTGCCACCAGTAACAGGTACAGTTCCTACGAGCAGTACTTC

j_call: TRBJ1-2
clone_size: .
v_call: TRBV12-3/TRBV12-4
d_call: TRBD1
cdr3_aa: CASSFSGTGRNYGYTF
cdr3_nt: TGTGCCAGCAGTTTCTCCGGGACAGGGCGGAACTATGGCTACACCTTC

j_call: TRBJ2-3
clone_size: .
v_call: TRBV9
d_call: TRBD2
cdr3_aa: CASSVYSSGTDTQYF
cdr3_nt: TGTGCCAGCAGCGTATATTCTAGCGGGACAGATACGCAGTATTTT

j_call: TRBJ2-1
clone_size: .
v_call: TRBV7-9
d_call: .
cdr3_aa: CASSLPARRASLDEQFF
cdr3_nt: TGTGCCAGCAGCCTACCGGCGCGAAGGGCTAGCCTCGATGAGCAGTTCTTC

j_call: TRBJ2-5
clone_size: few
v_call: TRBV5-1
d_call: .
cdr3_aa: CASSLGWSGETQYF
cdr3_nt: TGCGCCAGCAGCTTAGGGTGGAGCGGAGAGACCCAGTACTTC

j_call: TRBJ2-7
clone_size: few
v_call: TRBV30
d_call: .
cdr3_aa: CAWSWGLGRREQYF
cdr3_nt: TGTGCCTGGAGTTGGGGCCTAGGGAGGCGCGAGCAGTACTTC

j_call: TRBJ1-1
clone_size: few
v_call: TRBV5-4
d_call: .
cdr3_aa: CASSFYTVSMNTEAFF
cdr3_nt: TGTGCCAGCAGCTTTTATACGGTCAGCATGAACACTGAAGCTTTCTTT

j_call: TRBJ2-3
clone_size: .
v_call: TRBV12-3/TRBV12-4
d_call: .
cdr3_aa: CASRRETGTDTQYF
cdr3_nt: TGTGCCAGCCGACGGGAGACGGGCACAGATACGCAGTATTTT

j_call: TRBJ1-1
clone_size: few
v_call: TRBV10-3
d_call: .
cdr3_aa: CAISEYREGTEAFF
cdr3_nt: TGTGCCATCAGTGAGTACAGGGAAGGTACTGAAGCTTTCTTT

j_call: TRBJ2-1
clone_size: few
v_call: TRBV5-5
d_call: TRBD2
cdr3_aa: CASSPGLAGGLNEQFF
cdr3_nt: TGTGCCAGCAGCCCGGGACTAGCGGGAGGGCTTAATGAGCAGTTCTTC

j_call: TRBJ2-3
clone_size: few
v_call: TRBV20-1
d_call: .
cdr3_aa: CSALGPGADTQYF
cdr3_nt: TGCAGTGCCCTGGGTCCGGGCGCAGATACGCAGTATTTT

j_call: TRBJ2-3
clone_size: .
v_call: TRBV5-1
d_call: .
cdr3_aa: CASSQGAGARGDTQYF
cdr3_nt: TGCGCCAGCAGCCAGGGAGCAGGGGCGCGCGGGGATACGCAGTATTTT

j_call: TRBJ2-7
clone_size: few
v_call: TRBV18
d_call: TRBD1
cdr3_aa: CASSPDRTGLRYEQYF
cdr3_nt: TGTGCCAGCTCCCCAGACCGGACAGGGTTGAGGTACGAGCAGTACTTC

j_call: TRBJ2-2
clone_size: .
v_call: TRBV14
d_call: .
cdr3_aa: CASSRPGLVSTGELFF
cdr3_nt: TGTGCCAGCAGCCGGCCGGGGCTTGTGAGCACCGGGGAGCTGTTTTTT

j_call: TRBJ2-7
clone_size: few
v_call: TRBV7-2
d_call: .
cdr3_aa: CASSLHRTGVGGEQYF
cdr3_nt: TGTGCCAGCAGCTTACATCGGACGGGAGTGGGCGGCGAGCAGTACTTC

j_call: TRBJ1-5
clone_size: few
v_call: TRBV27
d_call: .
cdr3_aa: CASSYRDGWEPQHF
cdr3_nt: TGTGCCAGCAGTTACCGGGACGGATGGGAGCCCCAGCATTTT

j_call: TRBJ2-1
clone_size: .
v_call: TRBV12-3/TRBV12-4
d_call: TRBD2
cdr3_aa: CASSLASGILGGGNEQFF
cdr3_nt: TGTGCCAGCAGTTTGGCTAGCGGGATACTGGGGGGTGGGAATGAGCAGTTCTTC

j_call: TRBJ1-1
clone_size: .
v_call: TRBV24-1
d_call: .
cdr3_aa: CATSVGGANTEAFF
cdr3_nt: TGTGCCACCAGTGTGGGAGGGGCCAACACTGAAGCTTTCTTT

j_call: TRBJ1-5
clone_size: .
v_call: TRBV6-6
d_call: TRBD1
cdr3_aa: CASSYGTESNQPQHF
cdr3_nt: TGTGCCAGCAGTTACGGGACAGAGAGCAATCAGCCCCAGCATTTT

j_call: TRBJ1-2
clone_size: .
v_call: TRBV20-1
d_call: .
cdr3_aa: CSASLRLDSSYGYTF
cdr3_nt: TGCAGTGCTAGCCTCCGCCTGGACAGCAGCTATGGCTACACCTTC

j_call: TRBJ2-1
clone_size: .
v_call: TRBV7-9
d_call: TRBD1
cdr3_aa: CASSLPPGTGAYNEQFF
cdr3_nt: TGTGCCAGCAGCTTACCCCCCGGGACAGGGGCCTACAATGAGCAGTTCTTC

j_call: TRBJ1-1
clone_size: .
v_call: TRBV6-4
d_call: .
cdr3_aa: CASSDSYGKNTEAFF
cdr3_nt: TGTGCCAGCAGTGACAGTTATGGGAAGAACACTGAAGCTTTCTTT

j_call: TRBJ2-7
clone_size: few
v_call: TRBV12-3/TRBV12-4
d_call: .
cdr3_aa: CASSLFQGKGEQYF
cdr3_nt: TGTGCCAGCAGTTTATTTCAGGGGAAGGGCGAGCAGTACTTC

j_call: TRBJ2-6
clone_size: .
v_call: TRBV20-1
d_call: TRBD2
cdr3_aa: CSATDGRRANVLTF
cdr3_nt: TGCAGTGCTACCGACGGGAGGCGGGCCAACGTCCTGACTTTC

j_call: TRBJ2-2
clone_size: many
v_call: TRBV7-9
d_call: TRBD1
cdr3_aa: CASSSKFLQGTQRTGELFF
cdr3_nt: TGTGCCAGCAGCTCCAAATTTCTACAGGGGACCCAACGGACCGGGGAGCTGTTTTTT

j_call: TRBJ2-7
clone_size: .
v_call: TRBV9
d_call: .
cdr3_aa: CASSVTTDSYEQYF
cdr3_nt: TGTGCCAGCAGCGTGACGACAGACTCCTACGAGCAGTACTTC

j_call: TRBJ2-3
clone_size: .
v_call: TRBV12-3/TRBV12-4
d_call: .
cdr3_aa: CASSFGSGGPDTQYF
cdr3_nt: TGTGCCAGCAGTTTCGGTTCCGGGGGGCCGGATACGCAGTATTTT

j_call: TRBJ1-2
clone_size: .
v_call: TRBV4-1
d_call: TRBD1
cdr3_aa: CASRQTGGRDGYTF
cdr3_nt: TGCGCCAGCAGACAAACAGGGGGTAGGGACGGCTACACCTTC

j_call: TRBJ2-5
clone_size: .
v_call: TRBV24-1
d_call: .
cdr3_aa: CATSDTRGVQETQYF
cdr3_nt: TGTGCCACCAGTGACACCCGGGGTGTCCAAGAGACCCAGTACTTC

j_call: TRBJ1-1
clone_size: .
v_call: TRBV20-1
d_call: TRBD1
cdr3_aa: CSAFLPRDRGNTEAFF
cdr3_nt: TGCAGTGCTTTCCTTCCCCGGGACAGGGGGAACACTGAAGCTTTCTTT

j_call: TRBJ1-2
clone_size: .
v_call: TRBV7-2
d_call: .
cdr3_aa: CASSLGDSAGVGGYTF
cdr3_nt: TGTGCCAGCAGCTTAGGCGATTCGGCCGGGGTGGGGGGCTACACCTTC

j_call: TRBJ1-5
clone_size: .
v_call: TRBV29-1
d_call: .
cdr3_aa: CSVDEGGGTQHF
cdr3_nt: TGCAGCGTTGATGAGGGGGGCGGTACCCAGCATTTT

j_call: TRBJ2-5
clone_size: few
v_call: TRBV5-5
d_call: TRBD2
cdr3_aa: CASSPGGLAGQGDQYF
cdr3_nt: TGTGCCAGCAGCCCGGGGGGACTAGCGGGACAAGGGGACCAGTACTTC

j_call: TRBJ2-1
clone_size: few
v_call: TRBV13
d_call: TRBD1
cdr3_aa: CASSLKDRVTFF
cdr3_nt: TGTGCCAGCAGCTTGAAAGACAGGGTGACGTTCTTC

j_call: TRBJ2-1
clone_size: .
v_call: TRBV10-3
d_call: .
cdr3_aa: CAISAQGDEQFF
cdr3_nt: TGTGCCATCAGTGCCCAGGGCGATGAGCAGTTCTTC

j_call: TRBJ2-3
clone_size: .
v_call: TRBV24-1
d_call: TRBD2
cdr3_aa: CATRPSSGNKQYF
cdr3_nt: TGTGCCACCCGCCCCTCTAGCGGGAATAAGCAGTATTTT

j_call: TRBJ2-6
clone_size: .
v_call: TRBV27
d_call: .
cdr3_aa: CASSPSGSGANVLTF
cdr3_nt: TGTGCCAGCAGTCCCTCAGGCTCTGGGGCCAACGTCCTGACTTTC

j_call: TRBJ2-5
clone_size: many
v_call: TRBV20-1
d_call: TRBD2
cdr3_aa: CGLKRESTETQYF
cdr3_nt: TGCGGACTAAAGCGGGAGTCGACGGAGACCCAGTACTTC

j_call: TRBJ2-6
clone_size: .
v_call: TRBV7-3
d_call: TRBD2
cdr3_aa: CASSSPAGGPGANVLTF
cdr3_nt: TGTGCCAGCAGCTCCCCAGCGGGGGGGCCTGGGGCCAACGTCCTGACTTTC

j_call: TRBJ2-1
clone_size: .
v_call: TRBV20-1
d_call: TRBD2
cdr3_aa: CSARDQGRAGDTEQFF
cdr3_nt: TGCAGTGCTAGAGATCAGGGCAGGGCGGGGGATACTGAGCAGTTCTTC

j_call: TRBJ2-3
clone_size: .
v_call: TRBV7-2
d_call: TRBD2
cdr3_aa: CASSLGGRISDTQYF
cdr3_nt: TGTGCCAGCAGCTTAGGCGGGAGGATCTCAGATACGCAGTATTTT

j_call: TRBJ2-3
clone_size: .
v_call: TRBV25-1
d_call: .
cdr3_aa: CASSDKTSTDTQYF
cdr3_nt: TGTGCCAGCAGTGATAAAACTAGCACAGATACGCAGTATTTT

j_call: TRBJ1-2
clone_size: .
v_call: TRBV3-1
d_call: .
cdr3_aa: CAKLGPSYGYTF
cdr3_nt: TGTGCCAAGTTGGGGCCTTCCTATGGCTACACCTTC

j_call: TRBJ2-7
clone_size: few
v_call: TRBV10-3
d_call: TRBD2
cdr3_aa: CATDPGLAGIPSEQYF
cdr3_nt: TGTGCCACCGATCCGGGACTAGCGGGGATACCGAGCGAGCAGTACTTC

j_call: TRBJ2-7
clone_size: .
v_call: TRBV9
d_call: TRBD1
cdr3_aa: CASSGGQGFSYEQYF
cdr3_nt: TGTGCCAGCAGCGGGGGACAGGGTTTTTCCTACGAGCAGTACTTC

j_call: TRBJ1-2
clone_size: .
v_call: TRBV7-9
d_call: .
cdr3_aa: CASNAPTGFDGYTF
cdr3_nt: TGTGCCAGCAACGCGCCGACAGGTTTCGATGGCTACACCTTC

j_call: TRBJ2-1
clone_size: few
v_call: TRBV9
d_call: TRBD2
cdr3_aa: CASRPTSGADYNEQFF
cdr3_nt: TGTGCCAGCAGACCGACTAGCGGGGCCGACTACAATGAGCAGTTCTTC

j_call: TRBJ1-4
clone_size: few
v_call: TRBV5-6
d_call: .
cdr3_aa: CASSSIGRPNEKLFF
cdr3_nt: TGTGCCAGCAGCTCCATAGGGCGGCCTAATGAAAAACTGTTTTTT

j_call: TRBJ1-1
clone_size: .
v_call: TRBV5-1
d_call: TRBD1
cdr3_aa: CASSLVGTGDTEAFF
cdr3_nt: TGCGCCAGCAGCTTGGTCGGGACAGGGGACACTGAAGCTTTCTTT

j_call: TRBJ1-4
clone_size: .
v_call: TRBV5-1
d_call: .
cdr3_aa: CASKPQSSNEKLFF
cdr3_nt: TGCGCCAGCAAACCCCAGAGCTCAAATGAAAAACTGTTTTTT